This T cell receptor beta chain was observed in a study of blood T cell repertoires in COVID-19. Study summary: Samples came from the United States, Italy and Spain, spanning acute and convalescent COVID-19. The cDNA or gDNA used as material had been derived from T cells, B-cell-depleted T cells, or PBMCs.

This CDR3 has 18 residues. V shed 2 bases, J shed 1 base, and the junction held 13 bases outside the gene matches. The germline V gene has CDR1 LGHDT and CDR2 YNNKEL (reference sequence). This clone was seen repeatedly, ten times or more. In the source study's methods: For nucleated cells, counts were estimated from reference gene primer amplification. The repertoire was sequenced with immunoSEQ multiplex PCR; TCRdb's copy has only in-frame clones and lacks some. Clonal size and the V and J genes are those of that table, whereas D and trimming came from the DNA. This sample has 200,000 to 300,000 clones, with about 90% found just once.

This receptor was obtained from a woman aged 25 to 39 who had recovered from COVID-19. The genes are TRBV3-1 (or the pseudogene TRBV3-2) and TRBJ2-7; TRBD2 matches 8 bases. Sequencing input: peripheral blood. For the CDR3, the DNA is TGTGCCAGCAGCCAACACTCCCTCCGCGGGGGGCCTTCCTACGAGCAGTACTTC. This sequence encodes CASSQHSLRGGPSYEQYF.